Following are 26 T cell receptor beta chains from one sample sequenced in a study of T cell repertoires in cytomegalovirus infection (dated by TCRdb to about 2019). Sequencing was performed on an Illumina HiSeq 1500. TCRdb's own reprocessing of the public reads used fastp at Q25 and MiXCR and kept productive beta chains. Here each entry gathers all rows of one CDR3 protein and keeps the most common genes and DNA. The sample records more than 30,000 distinct CDR3 sequences, about 48% of which are singletons. Approximately 90% of the sample belongs to the ten largest clones. The label giving this sample's treatment or condition can be read as: in vitro stimulation with specific CMV peptide epitopes to enrich CMV-specific T cells. Their antigen targets remain unknown. Sequencing used CD8+ T cells from cultured PBMCs, obtained from culture after CMV antigen stimulation. Receptors originate from a human donor in good health (CMV status not recorded). Some clones in this sample may be carry-over from other donors' samples.

This clonotype was picked up a small number of times. The rearrangement uses TRBV7-9 and TRBJ2-1, with TRBD1 as a possible D gene (6 bases). The CDR3 is 16 amino acids. Trimming took 5 bases from V and 4 from J, leaving 18 bases between them. Germline lookup yields CDR1 SEHNR and CDR2 FQNEAQ (reference sequence). The CDR3 sequence: CASSAIQGKKYNEQFF. CDR3 in DNA: TGTGCCAGCAGCGCGATACAGGGAAAAAAGTACAATGAGCAGTTCTTC. Combining the CDR3 with reference TRBV7-9 and TRBJ2-1 gives the whole variable domain DTGVSQNPRHKITKRGQNVTFRCDPISEHNRLYWYRQTLGQGPEFLTYFQNEAQLEKSRLLSDRFSAERPKGSFSTLEIQRTEQGDSAMYLCASSAIQGKKYNEQFFGPGTRLTVL.

V and J are TRBV11-2 and TRBJ1-1, with D hard to call. Germline values: CDR1 SGHAT, CDR2 FQNNGV. This CDR3 has 15 residues. Trimming took 3 bases from V and 0 from J, leaving 11 bases between them. CDR3 sequence: CASSLRTAMNTEAFF. In DNA, the CDR3 is TGTGCCAGCAGCTTGAGGACGGCAATGAACACTGAAGCTTTCTTT.

This clonotype showed up many times. The genes are TRBV4-1 and TRBJ2-7, with a tentative D call TRBD1 (6 bases). Germline V gene sequence: CDR1 MGHRA, CDR2 YSYEKL. The CDR3 covers 16 residues. V was clipped by 1 base and J by 2 bases, with 15 bases between them. This CDR3 is CASSQGGDRLTYEQYF. The CDR3 DNA sequence: TGCGCCAGCAGCCAAGGGGGAGACAGGTTGACCTACGAGCAGTACTTC.

The gene calls are TRBV27 and TRBJ2-5; 8 nucleotides match TRBD2. This CDR3 is 16 amino acids long. After removal of 2 bases from V and 4 bases from J, the junction contained 9 bases not matched to a gene. Germline assignment: CDR1 MNHEY and CDR2 SMNVEV (reference sequence). CDR3 in amino acids: CASSLHWTSNRETQYF. Here the CDR3 DNA reads TGTGCCAGCAGTTTACATTGGACTAGCAACAGAGAGACCCAGTACTTC.

The chain recombines TRBV12-3 or TRBV12-4 with TRBJ2-3, with TRBD2 matching 10 bases. The V and J ends lost 6 bases and 6 bases, in that order; junction bases with no gene match: 6. The CDR3 extends over 14 amino acids. CDR3 sequence reads: CASSRSGGMDTQYF. DNA for the CDR3: TGTGCCAGCAGCCGTAGCGGGGGGATGGATACGCAGTATTTT.

This clonotype was counted ten times or more. CDR3 DNA sequence: TGTGCCAGTAGTCCTCGGGAAGGGAACCCCTATGGCTACACCTTC. Protein sequence: CASSPREGNPYGYTF. The gene calls are TRBV19 and TRBJ1-2, with D uncertain. The germline V and J ends were trimmed by 5 bases and 4 bases, with 17 bases remaining between them. CDR3 length equals 15 residues. Germline CDR1 is LNHDA and CDR2 is SQIVND (reference sequence).

V and J are TRBV3-1 and TRBJ2-2; D remains ambiguous. V was cut by 4 bases and J by 3 bases, with 6 bases left in between. The CDR3 length is 13 residues. Germline CDR1 LGHDT, CDR2 YNNKEL (reference sequence). The CDR3 loop is CASSPRDTGELFF. The CDR3 DNA follows: TGTGCCAGCAGCCCTCGGGACACCGGGGAGCTGTTTTTT.

The V and J genes are TRBV7-3 and TRBJ1-2, with 10 bases that match TRBD1. This CDR3 is built from 14 residues. V dropped 6 bases and J dropped 2; count of bases not matched to a gene: 3. Per the germline V gene, CDR1 is SGHTA and CDR2 is FQGTGA. CDR3 region: CASSPDRGNYGYTF. The CDR3 coding sequence is TGTGCCAGCAGTCCGGACAGGGGGAACTATGGCTACACCTTC.

The chain has TRBV27 and TRBJ2-1; D gene ambiguous. The V end lost 7 bases, the J end lost 3 bases, and 13 bases lay between the germline ends. The CDR3 extends over 14 amino acids. The germline V gene encodes CDR1 MNHEY and CDR2 SMNVEV (reference sequence). The CDR3 DNA reads TGTGCCAGCACCGCCTCTGGGTTCTACAATGAGCAGTTCTTC. This gives the protein CASTASGFYNEQFF.

The chain recombines TRBV15 with TRBJ1-5; D call uncertain. In germline, CDR1 is LNHNV, CDR2 YYDKDF (reference sequence). The CDR3 totals 14 residues. V lost 3 bases to trimming and J lost 2 bases, with 8 bases between them. The chain's CDR3 is CATSSGFGNQPQHF. CDR3 in DNA: TGTGCCACCAGCAGTGGGTTCGGCAATCAGCCCCAGCATTTT. The full variable domain, its missing parts supplied by reference TRBV15 and TRBJ1-5, is DAMVIQNPRYQVTQFGKPVTLSCSQTLNHNVMYWYQQKSSQAPKLLFHYYDKDFNNEADTPDNFQSRRPNTSFCFLDIRSPGLGDTAMYLCATSSGFGNQPQHFGDGTRLSIL.

This clonotype was seen a few times. V usage is TRBV6-5 and J usage is TRBJ2-5; TRBD2 matches at 12 bases. Germline V lookup: CDR1 MNHEY, CDR2 SVGAGI. V was clipped by 4 bases and J by 3 bases; unmatched bases: 18. The CDR3 spans 20 residues. CDR3 coding DNA: TGTGCCAGCAGTTTCGCCCCGACGGGACTAGCGGGCCTAGTTGAAGAGACCCAGTACTTC. Translated: CASSFAPTGLAGLVEETQYF.

This sequence joins TRBV9 and TRBJ1-6; perhaps TRBD1 as D (5 bases). Trimming took off 5 bases at V and 5 bases at J, with 8 bases between the two ends. The CDR3 loop spans 13 amino acids. Germline V gene data show CDR1 as SGDLS and CDR2 as YYNGEE. This chain's CDR3 is CASRGGDNSPLHF. CDR3 coding DNA: TGTGCCAGCAGGGGGGGGGATAATTCACCCCTCCACTTT.

The chain links TRBV6-4 to TRBJ2-2; a possible D gene is TRBD1 (5 bases). Germline values: CDR1 MRHNA, CDR2 SNTAGT. This CDR3 has 16 amino acids. Trimming shortened V by 6 bases and J by 5 bases, and 19 bases separated the two germline ends. The CDR3 spells CASSLHPPDNTGELFF. The DNA for the CDR3 is TGTGCCAGCAGCTTACACCCCCCGGACAATACCGGGGAGCTGTTTTTT.

About this clonotype: One end of the junction is discordant with germline, which a read error may explain. V is TRBV6-1 and J is TRBJ1-2; D is undetermined. CDR3 size: 13 residues. The V gene's germline CDR1 is MNHNS and CDR2 SASEGT. The CDR3 DNA is TGTGCCCGTGGGGAGTTAAATGGCTATCGCTACACCTTC. This codes for CARGELNGYRYTF.

The chain is built from TRBV11-1 and TRBJ2-1; unclear D gene. V was shortened by 3 bases and J by 2 bases, with 8 bases between the two germline ends. Germline CDR1 reads SGHAT; CDR2 reads FQDESV (reference sequence). This CDR3 has 14 amino acids. The CDR3, as DNA: TGTGCCAGCAGCTTTTGGGAAACCTACAATGAGCAGTTCTTC. Amino acids: CASSFWETYNEQFF.

DNA of the CDR3: TGTGCCAGCAGCTCCGAGACTGTCCTGGGTGAGCAGTTCTTC. Protein product: CASSSETVLGEQFF. V usage is TRBV7-4 and J usage is TRBJ2-1; D ambiguous. Trimming pared 4 bases from V and 9 bases from J, leaving 16 bases between. The CDR3 runs to 14 residues. Per germline, CDR1 SGHVT and CDR2 SQSDAQ.

This clonotype was seen repeatedly, ten times or more. The V gene is TRBV27, the J gene TRBJ2-7; 9 bases match TRBD1. Germline assignment: CDR1 MNHEY and CDR2 SMNVEV (reference sequence). The CDR3 has 16 amino acids. The ends lost 5 bases at V and 0 bases at J; junction bases unmatched: 8. CDR3 residues: CASSPHRDRASYEQYF. The CDR3 nucleotides read TGTGCCAGCAGTCCGCACCGGGACAGGGCCTCCTACGAGCAGTACTTC.

The V gene is TRBV7-9, the J gene TRBJ2-3; 13 nucleotides agree with TRBD2. This CDR3 has 21 residues. V shed 0 bases and J 3 bases; nucleotides not matched to a gene: 15. The germline CDR1 and CDR2 sequences are SEHNR and FQNEAQ (reference sequence). Written as DNA, the CDR3 is TGTGCCAGCAGCTTAGCGTTCGGAGTACTAGCGGGAGGGCCCTCAACAGATACGCAGTATTTT. This sequence encodes CASSLAFGVLAGGPSTDTQYF. The whole variable domain, remainder taken from reference TRBV7-9 and TRBJ2-3, is DTGVSQNPRHKITKRGQNVTFRCDPISEHNRLYWYRQTLGQGPEFLTYFQNEAQLEKSRLLSDRFSAERPKGSFSTLEIQRTEQGDSAMYLCASSLAFGVLAGGPSTDTQYFGPGTRLTVL.

The V and J genes are TRBV7-8 and TRBJ2-1; tentative D call: TRBD2 (5 bases). The CDR3 spans 14 residues. Germline loops: CDR1 SGHVS, CDR2 FQNEAQ. The V and J ends lost 6 bases and 9 bases respectively, with 18 bases between them. CDR3 region: CASSLTLGSVEQFF. DNA of the CDR3: TGTGCCAGCAGTCTTACACTAGGGAGTGTTGAGCAGTTCTTC.

The chain couples TRBV7-3 to TRBJ2-7; the D gene could be TRBD1 or TRBD2 (5 bases each). The V gene's germline CDR1 is SGHTA and CDR2 FQGTGA. The CDR3 is 15 amino acids. Trimming shortened V by 1 base and J by 2 bases, and 12 bases separated the two germline ends. CDR3 protein: CASSLSAGDAYEQYF. CDR3 coding DNA: TGTGCCAGCAGCTTAAGCGCCGGGGACGCCTACGAGCAGTACTTC. Using reference TRBV7-3 and TRBJ2-7 for the parts outside the CDR3, the full variable domain is GAGVSQTPSNKVTEKGKYVELRCDPISGHTALYWYRQSLGQGPEFLIYFQGTGAADDSGLPNDRFFAVRPEGSVSTLKIQRTERGDSAVYLCASSLSAGDAYEQYFGPGTRLTVT.

The genes are TRBV4-1 and TRBJ1-2; D gene ambiguous. V lost 4 bases to trimming and J lost 0 bases, with 12 bases between them. Germline V lookup: CDR1 MGHRA, CDR2 YSYEKL. This CDR3 is built from 15 residues. The CDR3 protein is CASSPYDTSNYGYTF. The CDR3 bases are TGCGCCAGCAGCCCCTATGACACCTCTAACTATGGCTACACCTTC.

This clonotype has only a few counts. The chain recombines TRBV11-2 with TRBJ2-5; D ambiguous. The CDR3 totals 13 residues. The germline gives CDR1 SGHAT, CDR2 FQNNGV. The V gene lost 0 bases and the J gene lost 4 bases, with 6 bases spanning the gap. Here the CDR3 DNA reads TGTGCCAGCAGCTTAGAACTATCAGAGACCCAGTACTTC. It yields the protein CASSLELSETQYF.

The rearrangement joins TRBV7-6 to TRBJ2-2; 7 bases are a match to TRBD2. The V gene's germline CDR1 is SGHVS and CDR2 FNYEAQ. With V trimmed by 4 bases and J by 4 bases, 3 bases remained unmatched. CDR3 length: 14 amino acids. DNA for the CDR3: TGTGCCAGCAGCTCCGTAGCGGGCACCGGGGAGCTGTTTTTT. Protein: CASSSVAGTGELFF.

The V gene is TRBV28, the J gene TRBJ2-6; 11 bases are shared with TRBD1. V shed 4 bases and J 2 bases; nucleotides not matched to a gene: 4. The length of the CDR3 is 17 residues. The germline gives CDR1 MDHEN, CDR2 SYDVKM. The CDR3 DNA reads as TGTGCCAGCAGTTGGCCGGGACAGGGGGCTGGGGCCAACGTCCTGACTTTC. Protein product: CASSWPGQGAGANVLTF. Full variable domain (rest looked up from reference TRBV28 and TRBJ2-6): DVKVTQSSRYLVKRTGEKVFLECVQDMDHENMFWYRQDPGLGLRLIYFSYDVKMKEKGDIPEGYSVSREKKERFSLILESASTNQTSMYLCASSWPGQGAGANVLTFGAGSRLTVL.

This clonotype has more than one count but fewer than ten. One end of the junction is discordant with germline, which a read error may explain. The V call is TRBV11-2, the J call TRBJ1-2; 8 nucleotides line up with TRBD1. CDR1 and CDR2 (germline): SGHAT, FQNNGV. This CDR3 spans 16 amino acids. The CDR3 spells CASSLVGYPLGQGLYF. In DNA form, the CDR3 reads TGTGCCAGCAGCTTAGTCGGATATCCTCTAGGACAGGGACTTTACTTC.

V is TRBV7-2 and J is TRBJ2-1; tentative D call: TRBD2 (5 bases). Germline V gene lookup returns CDR1 SGHTA and CDR2 FQGNSA. V was cut by 7 bases and J by 1 base, with 20 bases left in between. This CDR3 spans 17 amino acids. The CDR3, as DNA: TGTGCCAGCACGTTTCCCGGGGTAGCACGGTCCTACAATGAGCAGTTCTTC. The encoded protein is CASTFPGVARSYNEQFF.